These 27 T cell receptor beta chains were all obtained from the same sample, sequenced in a study of Graves' ophthalmopathy and Graves' hyperthyroidism. Amplification of the TCR beta CDR3 regions used RNA transcripts (as template). The library came from an HTBI-primed first-round RT-PCR and a second-round multiplex PCR. Using its own MiXCR run on the multiplex PCR reads, TCRdb lists one record per CDR3 protein. The sample holds under 350,000 distinct CDR3 sequences; roughly 15% are singletons and the top ten take roughly an eighth. The sequenced material came from peripheral blood. These receptors were obtained from an adult man with Graves' ophthalmopathy.

This clonotype was seen many times. The rearrangement joins TRBV10-1 to TRBJ2-5; D is ambiguous. This CDR3 comprises 13 residues. Deletions cut 0 bases from V and 6 bases from J, with 8 bases between. The germline V gene encodes CDR1 WNHNN and CDR2 SYGVQD (reference sequence). CDR3 amino acids: CASSESSPQTQYF. CDR3 coding DNA: TGCGCCAGCAGTGAGTCTAGCCCGCAGACCCAGTACTTC.

This clonotype appeared many times. This sequence joins TRBV6-5 and TRBJ1-5; possibly TRBD1 for D (5 bases). This CDR3 is built from 17 residues. V lost 0 bases and J 4 bases, leaving 16 bases between the germline ends. CDR1 and CDR2 from the germline V gene are MNHEY and SVGAGI. The CDR3 reads CASSYSDPGRVNQPQHF. CDR3 nucleotide sequence: TGTGCCAGCAGTTACTCCGATCCAGGGCGGGTGAATCAGCCCCAGCATTTT.

This clonotype was recorded at least ten times. The rearrangement joins TRBV2 to TRBJ2-7; 9 bases fit TRBD2. Germline CDR1 and CDR2: SNHLY and FYNNEI. CDR3 length: 14 amino acids. Losses at the gene ends were 6 bases for V and 6 bases for J; bases not matched to a gene: 9. As DNA, the CDR3 is TGTGCCAGCAGCTTTTCGATAGCGGGAGCCGAGCAGTACTTC. Its translation: CASSFSIAGAEQYF.

Ten or more counts support this clonotype. The rearrangement joins TRBV6-2 or TRBV6-3 to TRBJ2-7; D not certain. From germline, CDR1 is MNHEY and CDR2 SVGEGT. V dropped 2 bases and J dropped 3 bases, with 8 bases sitting between them. This CDR3 contains 13 residues. The CDR3 reads CASSYQHRYEQYF. In DNA, the CDR3 is TGTGCCAGCAGTTACCAACATCGCTACGAGCAGTACTTC.

This clonotype was counted ten times or more. J is TRBJ2-3 and V is TRBV20-1; D perhaps matches TRBD2 (6 bases). The CDR3 is 16 residues long. V shed 1 base and J shed 0 bases, with 14 bases lying between them. From germline, CDR1 is DFQATT and CDR2 SNEGSKA (reference sequence). In nucleotides, the CDR3 is TGCAGTGCTAGAGTGCCCGGAGGGGAGAGCACAGATACGCAGTATTTT. Translated: CSARVPGGESTDTQYF.

There are many counts of this clonotype. The conserved phenylalanine or tryptophan normally closing the CDR3 is absent here, so this likely arose from a read error. This sequence joins TRBV7-2 and TRBJ1-2; D not certain. Between the trimmed V and J ends, which lost 0 bases and 4 bases, there was a span of 3 bases. This CDR3 region has 12 residues. The germline gives CDR1 SGHTA, CDR2 FQGNSA. In DNA form, the CDR3 reads TGTGCCAGCAGCTTAGCGCGCTATGGCTACACCCTC. It translates to CASSLARYGYTL.

This clonotype has a count of ten or more. This rearrangement joins TRBV30 to TRBJ1-1; no clear D. The CDR3 extends over 14 amino acids. The germline gives CDR1 GTSNPN, CDR2 SVGIG (reference sequence). Trimming removed 0 bases at V and 6 bases at J, with 14 bases between. The CDR3 nucleotides read TGTGCCTGGAGTGTAAATTGGGTCTCGTCTGAAGCTTTCTTT. Translating it yields CAWSVNWVSSEAFF.

This clonotype occurred many times. The chain recombines TRBV29-1 with TRBJ2-5; tentatively, D is TRBD1 (6 bases). From germline, CDR1 is SQVTM and CDR2 ANQGSEA. The length of the CDR3 is 15 residues. Trimming took 7 bases from V and 2 from J, leaving 20 bases between them. The CDR3 reads CSAKGVTGFQETQYF. The CDR3 DNA follows: TGCAGCGCCAAGGGGGTGACGGGGTTTCAAGAGACCCAGTACTTC.

As for this clonotype: Germline is not matched at one junction end, which may reflect a read error. The J gene is TRBJ2-7, the V gene TRBV11-3; D might be TRBD2 (7 bases). CDR3 length equals 15 residues. The germline V gene encodes CDR1 SGHNT and CDR2 YENEEA. The CDR3 region is CASRGGLAEFYAQYF. The CDR3 DNA reads as TGTGCCAGCAGGGGGGGGCTAGCGGAATTCTACGCGCAGTACTTC.

This clonotype occurred many times. The rearrangement uses TRBV5-1 and TRBJ1-1, with D possibly being TRBD1 (5 bases). In germline, CDR1 is SGHRS, CDR2 YFSETQ. The CDR3 runs to 16 residues. The V end was cut by 0 bases, the J end by 0 bases, with 12 bases between. The CDR3 here is CASSLGQGALNTEAFF. In DNA, the CDR3 is TGCGCCAGCAGCTTGGGGCAGGGCGCTTTGAACACTGAAGCTTTCTTT. The full variable domain, rest sourced from reference TRBV5-1 and TRBJ1-1, is KAGVTQTPRYLIKTRGQQVTLSCSPISGHRSVSWYQQTPGQGLQFLFEYFSETQRNKGNFPGRFSGRQFSNSRSEMNVSTLELGDSALYLCASSLGQGALNTEAFFGQGTRLTVV.

This clonotype was recorded many times. The chain employs TRBV13 and TRBJ1-3; D is perhaps TRBD1 (6 bases). V lost 0 bases to trimming and J lost 4 bases, with 10 bases between them. Germline V gives CDR1 PRHDT, CDR2 FYEKMQ (reference sequence). This CDR3 region has 15 residues. DNA of the CDR3: TGTGCCAGCAGCTTAGGGGACAGCCCAGGAAACACCATATATTTT. As protein: CASSLGDSPGNTIYF.

This clonotype was found many times. Written as DNA, the CDR3 is TGTGCCAGCACCCGACAGGGACCTAACTATGGCTACACCTTC. It specifies CASTRQGPNYGYTF. The chain combines TRBV2 with TRBJ1-2; 7 bases map to TRBD1. The J segment lost 0 bases and the V segment lost 7 bases, leaving 5 bases of the junction unmatched. The V gene's germline CDR1 is SNHLY and CDR2 FYNNEI. The CDR3 length is 14 residues. Using reference TRBV2 and TRBJ1-2 for the parts outside the CDR3, the full variable domain is EPEVTQTPSHQVTQMGQEVILRCVPISNHLYFYWYRQILGQKVEFLVSFYNNEISEKSEIFDDQFSVERPDGSNFTLKIRSTKLEDSAMYFCASTRQGPNYGYTFGSGTRLTVV.

Comment on this clonotype: Just one base apart from a much larger clone, this may be a read error. The rearrangement links TRBV6-1 to TRBJ1-2; TRBD1 might be the D (5 bases). Per the germline V gene, CDR1 is MNHNS and CDR2 is SASEGT. V lost 6 bases and J 4 bases, leaving 18 bases between the germline ends. This CDR3 region has 15 residues. DNA for the CDR3: TGTGCCAGCAGACCTATCGAGGGACGCATCTATGGCTACACCTTC. Protein: CASRPIEGRIYGYTF.

This clonotype was recorded many times. The chain carries TRBV7-2 and TRBJ2-5, with 7 bases fitting TRBD2. In germline, CDR1 is SGHTA, CDR2 FQGNSA. The J segment lost 0 bases and the V segment lost 5 bases, leaving 6 bases of the junction unmatched. The CDR3 loop spans 15 amino acids. CDR3 loop: CASSQSGVNQETQYF. CDR3 DNA sequence: TGTGCCAGCAGCCAAAGCGGGGTGAACCAAGAGACCCAGTACTTC.

Ten or more counts support this clonotype. The V gene is TRBV29-1, the J gene TRBJ2-7; D unresolved. From germline, CDR1 is SQVTM and CDR2 ANQGSEA. Trimming took 4 bases from V and 0 from J, leaving 4 bases between them. This CDR3 is 11 amino acids long. CDR3 DNA sequence: TGCAGCGTTGGGGGCTCCTACGAGCAGTACTTC. Amino acids: CSVGGSYEQYF.

This chain links TRBV7-8 with TRBJ1-5; 7 nucleotides match TRBD1. V lost 1 base to trimming and J lost 0 bases; unmatched junction nucleotides: 3. The germline gives CDR1 SGHVS, CDR2 FQNEAQ. This CDR3 is 16 amino acids long. CDR3 DNA sequence: TGTGCCAGCAGCTTAGGCGCAGGGGGTAGCAATCAGCCCCAGCATTTT. Translated: CASSLGAGGSNQPQHF.

This clonotype was seen repeatedly, ten times or more. The rearrangement uses TRBV20-1 and TRBJ1-5; 11 bases line up with TRBD1. CDR3 size: 16 residues. Unmatched junction bases numbered 8, after V lost 6 bases and J lost 1 base. Germline-derived CDR1 and CDR2 are DFQATT and SNEGSKA (reference sequence). For the CDR3, the DNA is TGCAGTGCACTCGGACAGGGGGCGGGAAGCAATCAGCCCCAGCATTTT. It yields the protein CSALGQGAGSNQPQHF.

This clonotype was counted many times. The V call is TRBV11-3, the J call TRBJ2-2; TRBD1 matches at 11 bases. CDR3 size: 19 residues. V was pared by 4 bases and J by 6 bases, with 16 bases of the junction left unmatched. Germline CDR1 and CDR2: SGHNT and YENEEA. Here the CDR3 reads CASSSPGQGVGPWAGELFF. The CDR3, as DNA: TGTGCCAGCAGCTCTCCGGGACAGGGGGTAGGGCCCTGGGCCGGGGAGCTGTTTTTT.

This clonotype was counted at least ten times. V gene TRBV7-9 combines with J gene TRBJ2-2; no reliable D call. Deletions cut 5 bases from V and 2 bases from J, with 9 bases between. CDR1 is SEHNR and CDR2 is FQNEAQ in the germline V gene (reference sequence). This CDR3 spans 14 amino acids. In nucleotides, the CDR3 is TGTGCCAGCAGCCCAACTGACAACACCGGGGAGCTGTTTTTT. It is translated as CASSPTDNTGELFF.

This clonotype has ten or more counts. The CDR3 region is CASSVGGTGTQPQHF. The CDR3, as DNA: TGTGCCAGCAGCGTTGGCGGGACAGGGACGCAGCCCCAGCATTTT. V gene TRBV7-9 combines with J gene TRBJ1-5; 9 bases align to TRBD1. This CDR3 spans 15 amino acids. Germline lookup yields CDR1 SEHNR and CDR2 FQNEAQ (reference sequence). V dropped 5 bases and J dropped 7; count of bases not matched to a gene: 9.

This clonotype came up many times. The V call is TRBV9, the J call TRBJ2-7, with 8 bases matching TRBD1. The CDR3 runs to 14 residues. Germline CDR1 and CDR2: SGDLS and YYNGEE. Germline trimming cut 3 bases from V and 3 bases from J; bases unmatched to any gene: 5. This CDR3 is CASSAGQAVYEQYF. The CDR3 DNA reads TGTGCCAGCAGCGCGGGACAGGCCGTCTACGAGCAGTACTTC.

This clonotype was seen ten or more times. The chain couples TRBV19 to TRBJ2-3; 9 bases align to TRBD1. The CDR3 consists of 18 residues. Trimming removed 3 bases from V and 0 bases from J; junction bases left unmatched: 10. Germline V CDR1 and CDR2: LNHDA, SQIVND (reference sequence). The CDR3 nucleotides read TGTGCCAGTAGTATGCTGCAATGGGACAGGGCTAGCACAGATACGCAGTATTTT. Translating it yields CASSMLQWDRASTDTQYF.

As to this clonotype: The junction does not match germline at one end; this may be a read error. The rearrangement joins TRBV7-2 to TRBJ1-2; tentative D call: TRBD1 (6 bases). The CDR3 is 14 amino acids. Germline CDR1 is SGHTA and CDR2 is FQGNSA. CDR3 protein: CASSRVRGERGYIF. CDR3 nucleotide sequence: TGTGCCAGCAGCCGCGTCAGGGGCGAGCGTGGCTACATCTTC.

This clonotype was observed many times. V and J are TRBV6-2 or TRBV6-3 and TRBJ1-1; 7 bases fit TRBD1. Germline CDR1 is MNHEY and CDR2 is SVGEGT. The CDR3 consists of 15 residues. Losses at the gene ends were 2 bases for V and 3 bases for J; bases not matched to a gene: 6. Here the CDR3 reads CASSYPARGDTEAFF. The CDR3, as DNA: TGTGCCAGCAGTTACCCGGCCAGGGGGGACACTGAAGCTTTCTTT.

This clonotype was detected ten times or more. This chain connects TRBV28 to TRBJ2-7; TRBD1 matches 7 bases. The CDR3 covers 15 residues. Trimming at V came to 5 bases and at J to 1 base, leaving 8 bases not matched to a gene. Germline V gene data show CDR1 as MDHEN and CDR2 as SYDVKM. CDR3 DNA: TGTGCCAGCAGTCCGCCGGGACAGCAGTCCTACGAGCAGTACTTC. This gives the protein CASSPPGQQSYEQYF.

The table lists this clonotype with a few counts. The chain combines TRBV14 with TRBJ2-2; D is uncertain. This CDR3 has 22 residues. The V end was cut by 0 bases, the J end by 4 bases, with 30 bases between. Per germline, CDR1 SGHDN and CDR2 FVKESK. This chain's CDR3 is CASSQDEILLSSGQDSTGELFF. CDR3 bases: TGTGCCAGCAGCCAAGATGAGATTTTATTGAGTAGTGGGCAGGATTCCACCGGGGAGCTGTTTTTT.

This clonotype was seen ten or more times. The chain employs TRBV29-1 and TRBJ2-7; 7 positions match TRBD1. The V and J ends lost 7 bases and 6 bases, in that order; junction bases with no gene match: 6. Germline V CDR1 and CDR2: SQVTM, ANQGSEA. This CDR3 comprises 11 residues. CDR3 residues: CSAAQGSEQYF. In nucleotides, the CDR3 is TGCAGCGCTGCACAGGGGTCCGAGCAGTACTTC.